These 10 T cell receptor beta chains share one sample of origin, sequenced in a study of T-cell reconstitution after alpha-beta-depleted transplantation in children (dated by TCRdb to 2015 to 2016). Libraries were constructed by PCR. The data were produced on an Illumina HiSeq 2500. To normalize quantification of the TCRbeta repertoire, the TCR libraries were built with molecular barcoding that relied on unique molecular identifiers. TCRdb handled the public reads itself, with Q25 trimming in fastp and clone calling in MiXCR, and kept productive beta chains. A single entry per CDR3 protein holds the most common genes and DNA from its merged rows. The sample table contains roughly 300,000 distinct CDR3 sequences; only one count was recorded for over 9% of them. Approximately 2.3% of the sample belongs to the ten largest clones. Source: PBMCs from the stem cell graft donor, taken from the stem cell graft. These receptors were obtained from a human donor who donated a stem cell graft to a child with acute lymphoblastic leukemia.

The genes are TRBV4-1 and TRBJ2-5; tentatively, D is TRBD2 (5 bases). This CDR3 has 16 amino acids. Germline CDR1 is MGHRA and CDR2 is YSYEKL. Trimming pared 4 bases from V and 5 bases from J, leaving 20 bases between. CDR3 coding DNA: TGCGCCAGCAGCCCCTACTTAAGAGGGAGTGGTGAGACCCAGTACTTC. It is translated as CASSPYLRGSGETQYF.

This clonotype occurred many times. The rearrangement links TRBV13 to TRBJ2-3; perhaps D is TRBD1 or TRBD2 (5 bases each). From germline, CDR1 is PRHDT and CDR2 FYEKMQ (reference sequence). This CDR3 has 15 residues. V was shortened by 5 bases and J by 0 bases, with 12 bases between the two germline ends. This chain's CDR3 is CASSLPGRSTDTQYF. The CDR3 DNA reads as TGTGCCAGCAGCCTACCGGGACGCAGCACAGATACGCAGTATTTT.

This clonotype was picked up many times. The chain carries TRBV29-1 and TRBJ2-1; 7 nucleotides agree with TRBD1. V lost 0 bases, J lost 4 bases, and 9 bases stayed unmatched. The CDR3 loop spans 16 amino acids. CDR1 SQVTM and CDR2 ANQGSEA come from the germline V gene. The CDR3 nucleotides read TGCAGCGTTGAAGATCCACGGGACAGCTTATACAATGAGCAGTTCTTC. This gives the protein CSVEDPRDSLYNEQFF.

This sequence joins TRBV4-1 and TRBJ2-1, with no clear D. Germline V CDR1 and CDR2: MGHRA, YSYEKL. The V end was cut by 1 base, the J end by 3 bases, with 13 bases between. This CDR3 contains 16 residues. For the CDR3, the DNA is TGCGCCAGCAGCCAAGTTCTAGTATTAGTCTACAATGAGCAGTTCTTC. It specifies CASSQVLVLVYNEQFF.

A remark on this clonotype: The junction does not match germline at one end; this may be a read error. The chain is built from TRBV4-3 and TRBJ2-1; TRBD1 matches 8 bases. Germline-derived CDR1 and CDR2 are LGHNA and YSLEER. The CDR3 is 15 amino acids. CDR3 nucleotides: TGCGCCATCAGCCAAGAAAGCCAGGGGGCAGGGGAGCAGTTCTTC. Translation gives CAISQESQGAGEQFF.

The table lists this clonotype with a few counts. The chain recombines TRBV27 with TRBJ2-5; TRBD1 matches 8 bases. The germline V gene has CDR1 MNHEY and CDR2 SMNVEV (reference sequence). J lost 6 bases, V lost 5 bases, and 17 bases had no gene match. This CDR3 has 17 residues. CDR3 sequence: CASSTQRQGSVWKTQYF. The CDR3 DNA reads TGTGCCAGCAGTACGCAGCGACAGGGGTCGGTTTGGAAGACCCAGTACTTC.

This clonotype has a count of ten or more. The rearrangement uses TRBV4-1 and TRBJ2-4; no clear D. Trimming removed 1 base at V and 3 bases at J, with 10 bases between. This CDR3 spans 15 amino acids. CDR1 and CDR2 (germline): MGHRA, YSYEKL. As DNA, the CDR3 is TGCGCCAGCAGCCAAGCTGGGGTAGGCAAAAACATTCAGTACTTC. Translation: CASSQAGVGKNIQYF.

This clonotype was detected only a few times. V and J are TRBV3-1 and TRBJ2-7; possibly TRBD2 for D (5 bases). V lost 4 bases, J lost 9 bases, and 19 bases lay in between. CDR1 and CDR2 from the germline V gene are LGHDT and YNNKEL (reference sequence). This CDR3 spans 14 amino acids. The CDR3 region has the DNA TGTGCCAGCAGCCCAGCCAGCGGAAGTACGGGGCAGTACTTC. Protein: CASSPASGSTGQYF.

This clonotype was seen many times. The chain recombines TRBV12-3 or TRBV12-4 with TRBJ1-1; D gene unclear. Trimming removed 2 bases from V and 0 bases from J, with 4 bases in between. The CDR3 consists of 13 residues. CDR3 loop: CASSLQVNTEAFF. The CDR3 bases are TGTGCCAGCAGTTTACAGGTGAACACTGAAGCTTTCTTT.

This clonotype has only a few counts. The chain combines TRBV5-1 with TRBJ1-1; D is perhaps TRBD1 (5 bases). Germline lookup yields CDR1 SGHRS and CDR2 YFSETQ. The V end was cut by 0 bases, the J end by 1 base, with 10 bases between. The CDR3 is made up of 15 amino acids. The CDR3 region has the DNA TGCGCCAGCAGCTTGGGCCAGGGCGAGAACACTGAAGCTTTCTTT. Translation gives CASSLGQGENTEAFF.